This T cell receptor beta chain was obtained from a study of cytomegalovirus exposure and HLA in healthy donors. The germline V gene has CDR1 SEHNR and CDR2 FQNEAQ (reference sequence). The CDR3 extends over 11 amino acids. PCR employed 60 Vbeta and 13 Jbeta primers. The repertoire was sequenced with immunoSEQ multiplex PCR; TCRdb's copy has only in-frame clones and lacks some. The sample contains 90,000 to 110,000 clones, under 85% of which appear only once. Study results and limitations: What a later analysis showed was that several of the most significant clusters appeared linked to common viral pathogens.

A remark on this clone: As yet, its antigen is unknown. One junction end does not reproduce the germline sequence, and a read error may be involved.

This receptor was obtained from a woman in her 50s in good health and CMV-seropositive. The sample taken for sequencing was PBMCs. The chain is built from TRBV7-9 and TRBJ1-1, with D tentatively TRBD1 (5 bases). CDR3 sequence: CSSSLEGTAFF. CDR3 nucleotides: TGTTCCAGCAGCTTGGAGGGGACCGCTTTCTTT.